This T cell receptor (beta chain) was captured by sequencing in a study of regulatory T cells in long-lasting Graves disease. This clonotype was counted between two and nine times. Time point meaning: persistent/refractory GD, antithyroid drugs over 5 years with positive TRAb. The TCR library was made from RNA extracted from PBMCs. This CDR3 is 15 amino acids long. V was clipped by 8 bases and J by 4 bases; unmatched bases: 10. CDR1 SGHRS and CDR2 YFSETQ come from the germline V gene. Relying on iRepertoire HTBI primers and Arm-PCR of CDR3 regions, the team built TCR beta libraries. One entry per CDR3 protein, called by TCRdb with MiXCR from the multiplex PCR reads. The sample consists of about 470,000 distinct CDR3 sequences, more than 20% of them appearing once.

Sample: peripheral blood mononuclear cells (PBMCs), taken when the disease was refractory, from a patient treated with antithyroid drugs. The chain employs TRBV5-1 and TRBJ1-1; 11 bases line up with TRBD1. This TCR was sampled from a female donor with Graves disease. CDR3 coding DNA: TGCGCCAGTATACCGGGACAGGGGGAGAGCACTGAAGCTTTCTTT. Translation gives CASIPGQGESTEAFF.